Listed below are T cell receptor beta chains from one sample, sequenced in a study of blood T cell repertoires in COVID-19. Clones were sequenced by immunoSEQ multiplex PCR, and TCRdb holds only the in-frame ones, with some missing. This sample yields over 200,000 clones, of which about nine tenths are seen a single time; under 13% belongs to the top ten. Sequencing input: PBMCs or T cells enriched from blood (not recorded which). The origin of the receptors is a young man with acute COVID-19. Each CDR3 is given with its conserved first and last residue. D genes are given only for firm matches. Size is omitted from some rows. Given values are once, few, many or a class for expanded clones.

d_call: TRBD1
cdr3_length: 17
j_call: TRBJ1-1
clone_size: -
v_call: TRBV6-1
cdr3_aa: CASSEEGQGYSRTEAFF
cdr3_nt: TGTGCCAGCAGTGAAGAGGGACAGGGCTATTCTCGGACTGAAGCTTTCTTT

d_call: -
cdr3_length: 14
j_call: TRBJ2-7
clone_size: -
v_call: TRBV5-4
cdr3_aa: CASSLDSGENEQYF
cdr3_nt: TGTGCCAGCAGCTTGGACTCAGGGGAGAACGAGCAGTACTTC

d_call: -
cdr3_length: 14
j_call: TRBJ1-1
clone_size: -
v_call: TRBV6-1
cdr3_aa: CASSEGGEATEAFF
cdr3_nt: TGTGCCAGCAGTGAGGGAGGGGAGGCCACTGAAGCTTTCTTT

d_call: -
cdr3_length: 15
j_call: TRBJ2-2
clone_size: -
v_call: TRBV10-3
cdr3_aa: CAIRSTGDGTGELFF
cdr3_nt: TGTGCCATCAGATCGACAGGTGATGGCACCGGGGAGCTGTTTTTT

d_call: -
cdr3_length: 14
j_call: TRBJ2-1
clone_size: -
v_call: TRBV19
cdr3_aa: CASSIDWPTDEQFF
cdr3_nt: TGTGCCAGTAGTATAGATTGGCCGACAGACGAGCAGTTCTTC

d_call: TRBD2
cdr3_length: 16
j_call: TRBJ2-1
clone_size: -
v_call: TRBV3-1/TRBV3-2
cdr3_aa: CASSQEGLAGINEQFF
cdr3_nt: TGTGCCAGCAGCCAGGAAGGACTAGCGGGGATCAATGAGCAGTTCTTC

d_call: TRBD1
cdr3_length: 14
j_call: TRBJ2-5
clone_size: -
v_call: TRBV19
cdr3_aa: CASSIRDRQETQYF
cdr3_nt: TGTGCCAGTAGTATCAGGGACAGACAAGAGACCCAGTACTTC

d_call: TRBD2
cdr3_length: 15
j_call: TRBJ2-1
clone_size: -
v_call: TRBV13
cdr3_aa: CASSLGLAGGNEQFF
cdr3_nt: TGTGCCAGCAGCTTAGGGCTAGCGGGAGGGAATGAGCAGTTCTTC

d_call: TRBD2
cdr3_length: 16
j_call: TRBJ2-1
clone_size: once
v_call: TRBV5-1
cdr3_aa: CASSPDLAGVYNEQFF
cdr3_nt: TGCGCCAGCAGCCCAGACCTAGCGGGAGTCTACAATGAGCAGTTCTTC

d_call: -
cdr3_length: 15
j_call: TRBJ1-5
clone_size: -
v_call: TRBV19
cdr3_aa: CASSLSGSRSQPQHF
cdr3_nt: TGTGCCAGTAGCCTTTCAGGGTCTCGGAGTCAGCCCCAGCATTTT

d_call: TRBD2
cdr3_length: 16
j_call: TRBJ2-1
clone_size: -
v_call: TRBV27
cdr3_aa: CASSFHPAGKYNEQFF
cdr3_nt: TGTGCCAGCAGTTTCCATCCAGCGGGGAAATACAATGAGCAGTTCTTC

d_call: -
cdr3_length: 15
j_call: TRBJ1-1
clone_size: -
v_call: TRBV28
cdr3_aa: CASSFRLRGSTEAFF
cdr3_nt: TGTGCCAGCAGTTTTAGGCTGCGGGGTTCAACTGAAGCTTTCTTT

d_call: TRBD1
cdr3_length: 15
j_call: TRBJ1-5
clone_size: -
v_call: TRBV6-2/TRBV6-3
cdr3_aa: CASSWTGGRGQPQHF
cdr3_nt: TGTGCCAGCAGTTGGACAGGGGGACGAGGGCAGCCCCAGCATTTT

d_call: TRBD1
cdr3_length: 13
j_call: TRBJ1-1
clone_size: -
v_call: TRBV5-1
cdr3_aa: CASSKGQATEAFF
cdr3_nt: TGCGCCAGCAGCAAGGGACAGGCCACTGAAGCTTTCTTT

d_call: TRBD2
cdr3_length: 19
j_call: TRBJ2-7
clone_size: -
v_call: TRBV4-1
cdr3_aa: CASSQALAGVTLSSYEQYF
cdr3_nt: TGCGCCAGCAGCCAAGCCCTAGCGGGAGTGACCCTTAGCTCCTACGAGCAGTACTTC

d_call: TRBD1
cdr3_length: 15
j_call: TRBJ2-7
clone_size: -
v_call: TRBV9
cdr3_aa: CASSQKRQGYYEQYF
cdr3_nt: TGTGCCAGCAGCCAAAAGCGACAGGGGTACTACGAGCAGTACTTC

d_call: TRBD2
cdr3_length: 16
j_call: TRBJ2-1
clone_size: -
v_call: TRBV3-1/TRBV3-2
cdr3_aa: CASSQYLAGSYNEQFF
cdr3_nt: TGTGCCAGCAGCCAATATTTAGCGGGATCCTACAATGAGCAGTTCTTC

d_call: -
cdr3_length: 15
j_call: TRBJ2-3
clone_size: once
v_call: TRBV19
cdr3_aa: CASSSRKGGTDTQYF
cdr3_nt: TGTGCCAGTAGTTCCCGGAAGGGGGGGACAGATACGCAGTATTTT

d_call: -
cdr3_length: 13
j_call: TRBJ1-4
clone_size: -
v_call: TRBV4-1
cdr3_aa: CASSQPSYEKLFF
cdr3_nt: TGCGCCAGCAGCCAACCTTCTTATGAAAAACTGTTTTTT